This record concerns one T cell receptor beta chain sequence. Germline CDR1 and CDR2: MNHEY and SVGAGI. The CDR3 is made up of 13 amino acids. V dropped 10 bases and J dropped 4 bases, with 17 bases sitting between them. The data are from a study of blood T cell repertoires in COVID-19. The repertoire was sequenced with immunoSEQ multiplex PCR; TCRdb's copy has only in-frame clones and lacks some. The data show tens of thousands of clones, approximately 89% seen once. The material sequenced was peripheral blood. This receptor was taken from a woman at least 80 years old with acute or convalescent COVID-19. The chain combines TRBV6-5 with TRBJ2-7; weak D call: TRBD1 (5 bases). For the CDR3, the DNA is TGTGCCACCTCGACTGGACACCTATACGAGCAGTACTTC. It translates to CATSTGHLYEQYF.